These 31 T cell receptor beta chains were all obtained from the same sample, sequenced in a study of CD8 T cells in ankylosing spondylitis listed by TCRdb under 2017. Points the paper makes about the study in general: A TCR beta motif of several highly homologous amino acid variants appeared characteristic of blood from ankylosing spondylitis patients.

The library came from 5' RACE. The data were produced on an Illumina HiSeq 2500. The raw public data were reprocessed by TCRdb itself: fastp quality trimming at Q25, MiXCR clonotype calling, in-frame beta chains only. When rows share a CDR3 protein, they turn into one entry using the most common DNA and genes. The sample data list around 770,000 distinct CDR3 sequences, and approximately 10% of these were observed just once. In total, the top ten clones hold just over 0.5% of the sample. These receptors lack a known antigen. The sample consisted of blood, either unsorted or a sorted T cell fraction (not recorded which). Receptors originate from a male donor with ankylosing spondylitis.

In this sample, this clonotype turned up many times. The rearrangement uses TRBV15 and TRBJ2-3; D might be TRBD2 (6 bases). Trimming removed 0 bases from V and 3 bases from J, with 16 bases in between. The CDR3 is 17 amino acids. Germline V lookup: CDR1 LNHNV, CDR2 YYDKDF (reference sequence). The CDR3 is CATSRDRTGVGTDTQYF. CDR3 DNA: TGTGCCACCAGCAGAGATCGGACGGGAGTTGGGACAGATACGCAGTATTTT.

The chain couples TRBV5-1 to TRBJ2-1; possibly TRBD2 for D (5 bases). Germline-derived CDR1 and CDR2 are SGHRS and YFSETQ. The CDR3 length is 14 residues. Trimming pared 1 base from V and 5 bases from J, leaving 10 bases between. CDR3 in DNA: TGCGCCAGCAGCTTGTCTGCGGGCAACAATGAGCAGTTCTTC. It translates to CASSLSAGNNEQFF.

This clonotype came up many times. The chain uses TRBV20-1 and TRBJ2-3; tentatively, D is TRBD2 (5 bases). Germline CDR1 and CDR2: DFQATT and SNEGSKA (reference sequence). With 5 bases removed from V and 4 bases from J, the gap between germline ends came to 10 bases. This CDR3 has 12 residues. The CDR3 DNA is TGCAGTGCTCGCCTAGCCTCAGATACGCAGTATTTT. Protein sequence: CSARLASDTQYF.

The sample holds a few counts of this clonotype. This chain joins TRBV4-3 and TRBJ2-5; 7 nucleotides match TRBD1. CDR1 and CDR2 (germline): LGHNA, YSLEER. The CDR3 totals 15 residues. The junction had 10 bases not matched to a gene; V was cut back by 4 bases and J by 5 bases. Here the CDR3 reads CASSRGQDEGETQYF. The CDR3 DNA reads as TGCGCCAGCAGCCGAGGACAGGACGAGGGGGAGACCCAGTACTTC.

V usage is TRBV4-3 and J usage is TRBJ2-2; TRBD2 agrees at 11 bases. J was trimmed by 7 bases and V by 0 bases; bases with no gene match: 4. This CDR3 spans 16 amino acids. The germline CDR1 and CDR2 sequences are LGHNA and YSLEER. In DNA, the CDR3 is TGCGCCAGCAGCCAAGATCTAGCGGGGGGCAACGGGGAGCTGTTTTTT. Amino acid sequence: CASSQDLAGGNGELFF.

This clonotype was seen more than once but under ten times. The chain recombines TRBV7-9 with TRBJ1-3; tentatively, D is TRBD1 (6 bases). The CDR3 covers 14 residues. V dropped 11 bases and J dropped 0 bases, with 14 bases sitting between them. Germline CDR1 reads SEHNR; CDR2 reads FQNEAQ (reference sequence). The CDR3 coding sequence is TGTGCCGCAGGGGAGGAGAGCTCTGGAAACACCATATATTTT. This codes for CAAGEESSGNTIYF.

This clonotype was counted only a few times. CDR3 coding DNA: TGCAGTGCCGCTAGCGGGAGAACCCCCTACGAGCAGTACTTC. Translation: CSAASGRTPYEQYF. The J gene is TRBJ2-7, the V gene TRBV20-1, with TRBD2 identical over 10 bases. This CDR3 region has 14 residues. Unmatched junction bases numbered 7, after V lost 6 bases and J lost 2 bases. The germline V gene has CDR1 DFQATT and CDR2 SNEGSKA (reference sequence).

This chain joins TRBV19 and TRBJ1-5; TRBD1 aligns across 8 bases. Germline V gene data show CDR1 as LNHDA and CDR2 as SQIVND (reference sequence). V shed 8 bases and J 6 bases; nucleotides not matched to a gene: 12. The CDR3 has 15 amino acids. CDR3 nucleotides: TGTGCCAGTGGTGTCAGGGGGCGCGCAGGTCAGCCCCAGCATTTT. Amino acids: CASGVRGRAGQPQHF.

The chain recombines TRBV4-3 with TRBJ2-5; D ambiguous. Germline V lookup: CDR1 LGHNA, CDR2 YSLEER. V was shortened by 0 bases and J by 5 bases, with 7 bases between the two germline ends. The CDR3 loop spans 13 amino acids. Written as DNA, the CDR3 is TGCGCCAGCAGCCAAGAACTCCCGGAGACCCAGTACTTC. Translating gives CASSQELPETQYF.

The chain has TRBV11-2 and TRBJ2-3; TRBD2 matches 16 bases. Losses at the gene ends were 5 bases for V and 0 bases for J; bases not matched to a gene: 5. CDR3 length equals 18 residues. Germline V gene lookup returns CDR1 SGHAT and CDR2 FQNNGV. CDR3: CASSPGLAGGLSTDTQYF. DNA for the CDR3: TGTGCCAGCAGCCCGGGACTAGCGGGAGGGCTCAGCACAGATACGCAGTATTTT. The full variable domain, in which reference TRBV11-2 and TRBJ2-3 provide the parts outside the CDR3, is EAGVAQSPRYKIIEKRQSVAFWCNPISGHATLYWYQQILGQGPKLLIQFQNNGVVDDSQLPKDRFSAERLKGVDSTLKIQPAKLEDSAVYLCASSPGLAGGLSTDTQYFGPGTRLTVL.

In the case of this clonotype: Since a much larger clone is just one base distant, this may be a read error. This likely comes from a read error, as the CDR3 has no conserved phenylalanine or tryptophan at its end. This chain connects TRBV15 to TRBJ2-1; either TRBD1 or TRBD2 may fit D (5 bases each). This CDR3 spans 14 amino acids. Germline CDR1 is LNHNV and CDR2 is YYDKDF (reference sequence). V was pared by 1 base and J by 4 bases, with 8 bases between. In nucleotides, the CDR3 is TGTGCCACCAGCAGAGTCGGGGCGTACAATGAGCAGTTCATC. It translates to CATSRVGAYNEQFI.

The rearrangement uses TRBV6-5 and TRBJ2-5; D call uncertain. The germline gives CDR1 MNHEY, CDR2 SVGAGI. The CDR3 loop spans 14 amino acids. V lost 4 bases and J 4 bases, leaving 13 bases between the germline ends. The CDR3 sequence is CASSFGPLGETQYF. Here the CDR3 DNA reads TGTGCCAGCAGTTTCGGGCCTTTGGGAGAGACCCAGTACTTC.

The chain combines TRBV7-2 with TRBJ1-4; 7 nucleotides agree with TRBD1. The CDR3 runs 18 residues. The V gene end was trimmed by 0 bases and the J gene end by 4 bases; junction bases not matched to a gene: 11. Germline CDR1 SGHTA, CDR2 FQGNSA. CDR3 loop: CASSLAEQGRILNEKLFF. DNA of the CDR3: TGTGCCAGCAGCTTAGCAGAACAGGGGAGGATCCTTAATGAAAAACTGTTTTTT.

There are a few counts of this clonotype. The chain recombines TRBV20-1 with TRBJ2-1; TRBD1 or TRBD2 may be the D gene (5 bases each). The CDR3 length is 15 residues. V dropped 3 bases and J dropped 2 bases, with 14 bases sitting between them. CDR1 and CDR2 (germline): DFQATT, SNEGSKA (reference sequence). The CDR3 DNA reads as TGCAGTGCTAGGTCGGGGCAGGTCCCCTACAATGAGCAGTTCTTC. It encodes CSARSGQVPYNEQFF.

This clonotype has ten or more counts. CDR3 sequence: CASSPTRDSYEQYF. The CDR3 bases are TGTGCCAGCAGTCCAACCCGGGACAGCTACGAGCAGTACTTC. The V call is TRBV6-1, the J call TRBJ2-7; 7 positions agree with TRBD1. The germline gives CDR1 MNHNS, CDR2 SASEGT. The V segment lost 5 bases and the J segment 3 bases; nucleotides outside the gene matches: 7. This CDR3 is built from 14 residues.

The rearrangement uses TRBV7-9 and TRBJ1-2; D may be TRBD1 (5 bases). Trimming removed 8 bases from V and 5 bases from J, with 12 bases in between. Looked up from germline, CDR1 is SEHNR and CDR2 is FQNEAQ (reference sequence). The CDR3 runs to 12 residues. CDR3 sequence (DNA): TGTGCCAGCGACGAGGGACCGTATGGCTACACCTTC. Protein sequence: CASDEGPYGYTF.

V is TRBV6-5 and J is TRBJ2-1; TRBD1 matches 9 bases. The CDR3 has 16 residues. With V trimmed by 0 bases and J by 4 bases, 4 bases remained unmatched. CDR1 and CDR2 from the germline V gene are MNHEY and SVGAGI. In DNA form, the CDR3 reads TGTGCCAGCAGTTACTCGGGGGGACAGGGATACAATGAGCAGTTCTTC. Its translation is CASSYSGGQGYNEQFF.

A few counts support this clonotype. This sequence joins TRBV7-8 and TRBJ1-3, with D uncertain. Trimming pared 2 bases from V and 8 bases from J, leaving 13 bases between. Germline V lookup: CDR1 SGHVS, CDR2 FQNEAQ. The CDR3 spans 14 residues. CDR3: CASSLSGLIDTIYF. CDR3 coding DNA: TGTGCCAGCAGCTTATCTGGGTTAATTGACACCATATATTTT.

V gene TRBV10-3 combines with J gene TRBJ2-1, with 13 bases aligning to TRBD2. The CDR3 is 17 residues long. J gave up 3 bases and V 3 bases, and 5 bases lay outside the gene matches. Per the germline V gene, CDR1 is ENHRY and CDR2 is SYGVKD. The CDR3 coding sequence is TGTGCCATCAGTGACAAGACTAGCGGGAGGATCTACAATGAGCAGTTCTTC. This codes for CAISDKTSGRIYNEQFF.

A few counts support this clonotype. The chain couples TRBV20-1 to TRBJ1-5; D gene ambiguous. Per germline, CDR1 DFQATT and CDR2 SNEGSKA (reference sequence). The germline V and J ends were trimmed by 0 bases and 5 bases, with 11 bases remaining between them. The CDR3 totals 14 residues. CDR3 amino acids: CSARDRASDQPQHF. In DNA, the CDR3 is TGCAGTGCTAGAGATAGGGCCTCGGATCAGCCCCAGCATTTT.

As concerns this clonotype: Being one base from a much bigger clone, this may be a read error. The chain links TRBV20-1 to TRBJ1-2; no definite D call. Germline CDR1 and CDR2: DFQATT and SNEGSKA (reference sequence). This CDR3 has 12 residues. Between the trimmed V and J ends, which lost 1 base and 3 bases, there was a span of 6 bases. CDR3 nucleotide sequence: TGCAGTGCTAGAGTCAGTGACTATGGCTACACCTTC. This gives the protein CSARVSDYGYTF.

This clonotype has at least ten counts. The V gene is TRBV29-1, the J gene TRBJ2-1; D is possibly TRBD1 (5 bases). The CDR3 is 15 amino acids. Germline loops: CDR1 SQVTM, CDR2 ANQGSEA. Trimming removed 4 bases at V and 4 bases at J, with 17 bases between. CDR3 DNA sequence: TGCAGCGTTGGGTTGCGTGGACACTCGTACAATGAGCAGTTCTTC. Protein sequence: CSVGLRGHSYNEQFF.

This clonotype came up many times. The chain uses TRBV10-3 and TRBJ1-1; no reliable D call. This CDR3 comprises 13 residues. The V and J ends lost 6 bases and 3 bases respectively, with 11 bases between them. CDR1 ENHRY and CDR2 SYGVKD come from the germline V gene. The CDR3 nucleotides are TGTGCCATCAGGAGAGTAGAGGACACTGAAGCTTTCTTT. Translating gives CAIRRVEDTEAFF.

This clonotype has at least ten counts. The rearrangement links TRBV5-1 to TRBJ2-7, with D hard to call. Trimming removed 0 bases at V and 3 bases at J, with 10 bases between. This CDR3 comprises 14 residues. Germline lookup yields CDR1 SGHRS and CDR2 YFSETQ. Written as DNA, the CDR3 is TGCGCCAGCAGCTTGGACGGAGCCCTCTACGAGCAGTACTTC. It specifies CASSLDGALYEQYF.

This clonotype was counted only a few times. This sequence joins TRBV24-1 and TRBJ1-1; D is perhaps TRBD1 (6 bases). Trimming removed 3 bases at V and 1 base at J, with 8 bases between. The germline V gene has CDR1 KGHDR and CDR2 SFDVKD. The length of the CDR3 is 14 residues. The CDR3 protein is CATSDAGQNTEAFF. The DNA for the CDR3 is TGTGCCACCAGTGATGCGGGACAGAACACTGAAGCTTTCTTT.

This clonotype was seen more than once but under ten times. J is TRBJ2-3 and V is TRBV18; D gene ambiguous. This CDR3 contains 11 residues. In germline, CDR1 is KGHSH, CDR2 LQKENI. The ends were cut back, 6 bases at V and 4 bases at J, with 5 bases in the middle. The CDR3 coding sequence is TGTGCCAGCTCTTACCCAGATACGCAGTATTTT. Its translation: CASSYPDTQYF.

This clonotype came up many times. The chain combines TRBV10-2 with TRBJ2-2; D unclear. CDR3 size: 14 residues. Trimming took off 0 bases at V and 4 bases at J, with 6 bases between the two ends. Germline assignment: CDR1 WSHSY and CDR2 SAAADI. CDR3 protein: CASSESSITGELFF. CDR3 nucleotides: TGCGCCAGCAGTGAGTCGAGCATCACCGGGGAGCTGTTTTTT.

The chain joins TRBV10-3 to TRBJ1-2; TRBD1 agrees at 10 bases. V was clipped by 6 bases and J by 6 bases; unmatched bases: 4. The germline gives CDR1 ENHRY, CDR2 SYGVKD. The length of the CDR3 is 13 residues. CDR3 in DNA: TGTGCCATCAGGCCCGGACAGGGGGATGGCTACACCTTC. Amino acids: CAIRPGQGDGYTF.

J is TRBJ1-2 and V is TRBV7-2; 8 bases map to TRBD1. CDR1 is SGHTA and CDR2 is FQGNSA in the germline V gene. This CDR3 is 15 amino acids long. V trimming: 5 bases; J trimming: 2 bases; junction bases outside the gene matches: 7. In nucleotides, the CDR3 is TGTGCCAGCAGCCGCGACAGGGGACTAAACTATGGCTACACCTTC. Protein: CASSRDRGLNYGYTF. The whole variable domain, filled in from reference TRBV7-2 and TRBJ1-2, reads GAGVSQSPSNKVTEKGKDVELRCDPISGHTALYWYRQSLGQGLEFLIYFQGNSAPDKSGLPSDRFSAERTGGSVSTLTIQRTQQEDSAVYLCASSRDRGLNYGYTFGSGTRLTVV.

This clonotype has only a few counts. V gene TRBV7-9 combines with J gene TRBJ1-3; D not certain. The CDR3 has 13 residues. V was shortened by 0 bases and J by 3 bases, with 3 bases between the two germline ends. The germline V gene encodes CDR1 SEHNR and CDR2 FQNEAQ (reference sequence). This CDR3 is CASSLALGNTIYF. The CDR3 DNA is TGTGCCAGCAGCTTAGCTCTTGGAAACACCATATATTTT.

The chain employs TRBV20-1 and TRBJ2-3; the D gene is possibly TRBD1 (6 bases). The germline V gene encodes CDR1 DFQATT and CDR2 SNEGSKA (reference sequence). CDR3 length equals 14 residues. V dropped 4 bases and J dropped 2 bases, with 13 bases sitting between them. CDR3 sequence reads: CSATKTGYTDTQYF. In DNA form, the CDR3 reads TGCAGTGCTACCAAGACAGGATACACAGATACGCAGTATTTT.